What follows is one T cell receptor beta chain and its context. This sample stems from a study of blood T cell repertoires in COVID-19. The V segment lost 6 bases and the J segment 7 bases; nucleotides outside the gene matches: 7. Germline V lookup: CDR1 GTSNPN, CDR2 SVGIG (reference sequence). The CDR3 is made up of 13 amino acids. The assay was immunoSEQ multiplex PCR, and TCRdb's table has in-frame clones only and misses some. The sample shows around 310,000 clones, 80% to 90% of them seen only once. Individuals aged about 18 to 100 years were recruited from around 22 US areas. Donors were grouped by their self-reported clinical history.

What was sequenced was PBMCs or T cells enriched from blood (not recorded which). V usage is TRBV30 and J usage is TRBJ1-4; TRBD1 matches 8 bases. The origin of this receptor is a man aged 25-45 years who had recovered from COVID-19. The CDR3 sequence: CACGQGAAEKLFF. The CDR3 DNA follows: TGTGCCTGCGGACAGGGTGCGGCTGAAAAACTGTTTTTT.